Listed here are 16 T cell receptor beta chains from one sample, sequenced in a study of CD8+CD57+ T cells in acquired aplastic anemia. The use of genomic DNA as template underpinned the TCR beta VDJ and CDR3 profiling. TCRdb reanalysed the reads using MiXCR and keeps one entry per CDR3 protein. The sample carries approximately 45,000 distinct CDR3 sequences, around 73% recorded once. Sample: sorted CD4+, CD8+, or CD8+CD57+ T cells (not recorded which) from PBMCs. Receptors originate from a human donor in good health, serving as a control.

The chain employs TRBV10-3 and TRBJ1-1; tentatively, D is TRBD1 (6 bases). Trimming took 6 bases from V and 4 from J, leaving 18 bases between them. Germline CDR1 ENHRY, CDR2 SYGVKD. The CDR3 sequence is 15 residues long. CDR3 protein: CAIRNLPTGTTEAFF. CDR3 sequence (DNA): TGTGCCATCAGGAACTTACCTACAGGGACCACTGAAGCTTTCTTT.

V usage is TRBV19 and J usage is TRBJ1-5, with a possible D match to TRBD1 (5 bases). The CDR3 is 15 amino acids. Trimming took 6 bases from V and 0 from J, leaving 12 bases between them. Germline lookup yields CDR1 LNHDA and CDR2 SQIVND (reference sequence). The CDR3 coding sequence is TGTGCCAGTAGGGCGCGGGGGAATAGCAATCAGCCCCAGCATTTT. This translates into CASRARGNSNQPQHF.

This clonotype has a handful of counts. The rearrangement links TRBV29-1 to TRBJ2-1; the D gene is possibly TRBD1 (6 bases). CDR3 size: 16 residues. Germline V lookup: CDR1 SQVTM, CDR2 ANQGSEA. The V gene lost 1 base and the J gene lost 0 bases, with 13 bases spanning the gap. The CDR3 nucleotides read TGCAGCGTTGAAGCGTCAGACAGGCTCTCCTACAATGAGCAGTTCTTC. This sequence encodes CSVEASDRLSYNEQFF.

This chain links TRBV19 with TRBJ2-5; a possible D gene is TRBD2 (5 bases). The CDR3 loop spans 15 amino acids. In germline, CDR1 is LNHDA, CDR2 SQIVND (reference sequence). With 1 base removed from V and 5 bases from J, the gap between germline ends came to 14 bases. The chain's CDR3 is CASSIARDSGETQYF. As DNA, the CDR3 is TGTGCCAGTAGTATAGCCCGGGATTCGGGGGAGACCCAGTACTTC.

The chain couples TRBV2 to TRBJ1-2; TRBD1 is a possible D gene (5 bases). V was trimmed by 2 bases and J by 4 bases, leaving 8 bases between them. The germline V gene has CDR1 SNHLY and CDR2 FYNNEI. The CDR3 runs to 13 residues. CDR3 DNA sequence: TGTGCCAGCAGTGAAAAGGGGTTCTATGGCTACACCTTC. This translates into CASSEKGFYGYTF.

V gene TRBV25-1 combines with J gene TRBJ2-3; the match to TRBD2 covers 8 bases. This CDR3 comprises 15 residues. CDR1 is MGHDK and CDR2 is SYGVNS in the germline V gene. Germline trimming cut 6 bases from V and 6 bases from J; bases unmatched to any gene: 11. The CDR3 reads CASRSLAGSPDTQYF. Here the CDR3 DNA reads TGTGCCAGCAGGAGTTTAGCGGGATCCCCCGATACGCAGTATTTT.

The chain has TRBV9 and TRBJ1-2; unclear D gene. Trimming took 5 bases from V and 7 from J, leaving 21 bases between them. Germline V gene sequence: CDR1 SGDLS, CDR2 YYNGEE. CDR3 length: 15 amino acids. The CDR3: CASSYYPGGESGYTF. For the CDR3, the DNA is TGTGCCAGCAGTTACTATCCGGGAGGAGAAAGTGGCTACACCTTC.

The chain employs TRBV19 and TRBJ1-1; no definite D call. The CDR3 is made up of 16 amino acids. Per the germline V gene, CDR1 is LNHDA and CDR2 is SQIVND (reference sequence). V lost 6 bases to trimming and J lost 0 bases, with 17 bases between them. The chain's CDR3 is CASRVVQPPLNTEAFF. The CDR3, as DNA: TGTGCCAGTAGGGTCGTACAGCCACCTCTGAACACTGAAGCTTTCTTT.

The chain is built from TRBV20-1 and TRBJ1-3; perhaps TRBD1 as D (5 bases). V lost 2 bases, J lost 4 bases, and 12 bases lay in between. CDR3 size: 14 residues. Germline V lookup: CDR1 DFQATT, CDR2 SNEGSKA (reference sequence). The CDR3 region is CSARQGSSGNTIYF. As DNA, the CDR3 is TGCAGTGCTAGACAGGGATCATCAGGAAACACCATATATTTT.

J is TRBJ1-2 and V is TRBV7-9, with 7 bases identical to TRBD1. After removal of 2 bases from V and 7 bases from J, the junction contained 1 base not matched to a gene. Germline CDR1 and CDR2: SEHNR and FQNEAQ (reference sequence). The CDR3 loop spans 12 amino acids. CDR3 nucleotide sequence: TGTGCCAGCAGCTTATCAGGGGGTGGCTACACCTTC. This sequence encodes CASSLSGGGYTF.

This clonotype was recorded once. The chain uses TRBV25-1 and TRBJ1-1; 8 nucleotides agree with TRBD1. CDR1 and CDR2 from the germline V gene are MGHDK and SYGVNS. The CDR3 contains 14 residues. The V gene end was trimmed by 8 bases and the J gene end by 7 bases; junction bases not matched to a gene: 12. This chain's CDR3 is CASVPGQGGLEAFF. In DNA form, the CDR3 reads TGTGCCAGCGTACCCGGACAGGGCGGACTTGAAGCTTTCTTT.

V usage is TRBV19 and J usage is TRBJ1-6; TRBD1 agrees at 9 bases. V trimming: 6 bases; J trimming: 10 bases; junction bases outside the gene matches: 10. Germline values: CDR1 LNHDA, CDR2 SQIVND (reference sequence). CDR3 length: 15 residues. In nucleotides, the CDR3 is TGTGCCAGTAGCTCTAATCCGGGACAGGGCTCACCCCTCCACTTT. Amino acid sequence: CASSSNPGQGSPLHF.

In this sample, this clonotype turned up many times. This rearrangement joins TRBV7-3 to TRBJ2-3, with 9 bases identical to TRBD1. This CDR3 contains 17 residues. Trimming took 5 bases from V and 4 from J; bases not matched to a gene: 13. Germline assignment: CDR1 SGHTA and CDR2 FQGTGA. CDR3 bases: TGTGCCAGCAGCCCCACCCGCCGGGACAGGGCTGCAGATACGCAGTATTTT. This codes for CASSPTRRDRAADTQYF.

The chain carries TRBV7-8 and TRBJ2-3; D unresolved. V was cut by 6 bases and J by 3 bases, with 10 bases left in between. Looked up from germline, CDR1 is SGHVS and CDR2 is FQNEAQ. CDR3 length: 13 amino acids. The CDR3 DNA follows: TGTGCCAGCAGTTCTATCGGGACAGATACGCAGTATTTT. Translated: CASSSIGTDTQYF.

The chain carries TRBV2 and TRBJ2-5, with a possible D match to TRBD2 (5 bases). The germline V gene encodes CDR1 SNHLY and CDR2 FYNNEI. Between the trimmed V and J ends, which lost 4 bases and 2 bases, there was a span of 14 bases. This CDR3 has 15 amino acids. CDR3 bases: TGTGCCAGCAGTGCTTTGGCGGGCAAACAAGAGACCCAGTACTTC. Translated, it gives CASSALAGKQETQYF.

This clonotype was seen repeatedly, ten times or more. The gene calls are TRBV6-5 and TRBJ2-7; D remains ambiguous. This CDR3 has 13 residues. Germline V CDR1 and CDR2: MNHEY, SVGAGI. The V gene lost 3 bases and the J gene lost 1 base, with 7 bases spanning the gap. CDR3 nucleotides: TGTGCCAGCAGTTATACCCGGTCCTACGAGCAGTACTTC. Amino acids: CASSYTRSYEQYF.